The TCR beta chain described here comes from a study of regulatory T cells in long-lasting Graves disease. In the study overall: Prior antithyroid drug treatment in newly diagnosed Graves' patients lasted under 3 months.

Indicated time point: newly diagnosed GD, antithyroid drugs for less than 3 months. Researchers made the TCR library from RNA that was extracted from PBMCs. Broader study findings: Graves' patients with persistent disease showed TCR diversity lower than patients newly diagnosed.

The CDR3 contains 15 residues. V lost 3 bases and J lost 4; bases outside the gene matches: 4. The germline gives CDR1 MDHEN, CDR2 SYDVKM. This clonotype came up many times. The antigen is unknown. Investigators prepared the TCR beta libraries by applying iRepertoire HTBI primers and Arm-PCR of CDR3 regions. In the original analysis: Gene usage covered 62 TRBV and 14 TRBJ segments. TCRdb analysed the multiplex PCR reads with MiXCR anew, one entry per CDR3 protein. In this record, the V and J calls reflect TCRdb's handling and not the investigators' own analysis. The table includes roughly 440,000 distinct CDR3 sequences, roughly 15% detected once. These data are also associated with another study on T cells in Graves' hyperthyroidism and ophthalmopathy. This second report adds: Used for diagnoses were clinical symptoms, serum thyroxine and TRAb, thyroid ultrasound and orbital computed tomography.

This TCR was recovered from a woman aged 18-30 years with Graves disease. Sample: peripheral blood mononuclear cells (PBMCs), taken at new diagnosis, from a patient treated with antithyroid drugs. The chain joins TRBV28 to TRBJ2-5, with TRBD1 identical over 11 bases. As DNA, the CDR3 is TGTGCCAGCAGTTTTTCGGACAGGGGGCGAGAGACCCAGTACTTC. Translating it yields CASSFSDRGRETQYF.